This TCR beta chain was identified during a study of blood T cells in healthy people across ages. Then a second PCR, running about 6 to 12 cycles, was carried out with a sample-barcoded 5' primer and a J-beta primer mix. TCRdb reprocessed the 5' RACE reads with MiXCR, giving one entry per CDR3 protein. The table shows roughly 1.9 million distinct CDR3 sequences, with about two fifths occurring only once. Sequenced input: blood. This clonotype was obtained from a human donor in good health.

CDR3 coding DNA: TGCAGTGCACATACCGGGACAGGGGGCTTGGGCGGCTACACCTTC. Translated: CSAHTGTGGLGGYTF. J is TRBJ1-2 and V is TRBV20-1, with 12 bases lining up with TRBD1. The CDR3 consists of 15 residues. The V segment lost 6 bases and the J segment 8 bases; nucleotides outside the gene matches: 13. Germline CDR1 reads DFQATT; CDR2 reads SNEGSKA (reference sequence).